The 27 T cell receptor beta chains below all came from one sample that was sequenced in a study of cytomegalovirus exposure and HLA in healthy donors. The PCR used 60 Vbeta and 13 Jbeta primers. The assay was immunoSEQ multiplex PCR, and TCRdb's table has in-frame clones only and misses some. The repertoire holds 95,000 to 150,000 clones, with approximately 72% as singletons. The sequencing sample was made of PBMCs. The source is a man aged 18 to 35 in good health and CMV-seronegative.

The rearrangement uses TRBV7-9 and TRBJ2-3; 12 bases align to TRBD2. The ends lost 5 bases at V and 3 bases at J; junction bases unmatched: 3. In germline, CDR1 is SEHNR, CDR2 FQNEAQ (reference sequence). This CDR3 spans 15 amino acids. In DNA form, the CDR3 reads TGTGCCAGCAGCCCCGGGACTAGCGGGACAGATACGCAGTATTTT. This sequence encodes CASSPGTSGTDTQYF.

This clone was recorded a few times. CDR3 sequence reads: CASSWQGETEAFF. The CDR3 bases are TGTGCCAGCAGCTGGCAGGGTGAAACTGAAGCTTTCTTT. The J gene is TRBJ1-1, the V gene TRBV11-2, with a possible D match to TRBD1 (5 bases). V lost 4 bases to trimming and J lost 5 bases, with 11 bases between them. Germline CDR1 and CDR2: SGHAT and FQNNGV. The CDR3 length is 13 residues.

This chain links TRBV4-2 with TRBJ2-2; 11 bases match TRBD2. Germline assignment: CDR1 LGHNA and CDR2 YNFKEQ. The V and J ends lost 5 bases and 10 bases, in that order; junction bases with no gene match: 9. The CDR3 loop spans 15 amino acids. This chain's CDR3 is CASSFLTSGAEELFF. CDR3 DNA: TGTGCCAGCAGCTTCCTGACTAGCGGGGCTGAGGAGCTGTTTTTT.

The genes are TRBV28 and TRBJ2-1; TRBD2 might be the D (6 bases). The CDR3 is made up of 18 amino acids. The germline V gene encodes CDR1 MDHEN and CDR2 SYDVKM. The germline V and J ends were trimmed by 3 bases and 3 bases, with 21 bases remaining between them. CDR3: CASSFRLVPDGGYNEQFF. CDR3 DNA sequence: TGTGCCAGCAGTTTCCGATTGGTCCCGGACGGGGGCTACAATGAGCAGTTCTTC.

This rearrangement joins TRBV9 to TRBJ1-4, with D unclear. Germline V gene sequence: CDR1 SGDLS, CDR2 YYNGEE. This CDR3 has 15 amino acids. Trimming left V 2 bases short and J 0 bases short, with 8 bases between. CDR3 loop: CASSVTPATNEKLFF. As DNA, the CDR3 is TGTGCCAGCAGCGTTACTCCTGCAACTAATGAAAAACTGTTTTTT.

The CDR3 loop is CASSLDGVLGRGEQYF. The DNA for the CDR3 is TGTGCCAGCAGCTTAGACGGTGTTTTGGGCAGGGGCGAGCAGTACTTC. This chain connects TRBV7-6 to TRBJ2-7, with TRBD1 as a possible D gene (6 bases). The CDR3 consists of 16 residues. Germline V lookup: CDR1 SGHVS, CDR2 FNYEAQ. Trimming cost V 1 base and J 6 bases, with 19 bases left between them.

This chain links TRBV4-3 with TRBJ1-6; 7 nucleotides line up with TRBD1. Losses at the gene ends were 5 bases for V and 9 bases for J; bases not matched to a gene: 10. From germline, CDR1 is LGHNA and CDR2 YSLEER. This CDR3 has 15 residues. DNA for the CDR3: TGCGCCAGCAGCTCCCGACAGGGATGGAGTTCACCCCTCCACTTT. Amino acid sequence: CASSSRQGWSSPLHF.

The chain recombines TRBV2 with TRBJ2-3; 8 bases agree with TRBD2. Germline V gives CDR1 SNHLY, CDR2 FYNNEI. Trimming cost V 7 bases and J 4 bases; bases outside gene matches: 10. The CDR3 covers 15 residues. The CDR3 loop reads CASNRPAGAADTQYF. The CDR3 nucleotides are TGTGCCAGCAATAGACCAGCGGGAGCCGCAGATACGCAGTATTTT. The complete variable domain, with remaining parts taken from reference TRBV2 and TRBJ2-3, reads EPEVTQTPSHQVTQMGQEVILRCVPISNHLYFYWYRQILGQKVEFLVSFYNNEISEKSEIFDDQFSVERPDGSNFTLKIRSTKLEDSAMYFCASNRPAGAADTQYFGPGTRLTVL.

The CDR3 nucleotides read TGTGCCAGCTCACCACTTAACAGACCAAATGAAAAACTGTTTTTT. It yields the protein CASSPLNRPNEKLFF. This chain connects TRBV18 to TRBJ1-4; D call uncertain. This CDR3 is built from 15 residues. The germline CDR1 and CDR2 sequences are KGHSH and LQKENI. Between the trimmed V and J ends, which lost 1 base and 5 bases, there was a span of 11 bases.

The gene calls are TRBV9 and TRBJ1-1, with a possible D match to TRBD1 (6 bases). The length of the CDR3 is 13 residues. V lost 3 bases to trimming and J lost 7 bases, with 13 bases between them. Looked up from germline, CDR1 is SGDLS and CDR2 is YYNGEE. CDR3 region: CASSAQGRGEAFF. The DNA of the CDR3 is TGTGCCAGCAGCGCTCAGGGGAGGGGTGAAGCTTTCTTT.

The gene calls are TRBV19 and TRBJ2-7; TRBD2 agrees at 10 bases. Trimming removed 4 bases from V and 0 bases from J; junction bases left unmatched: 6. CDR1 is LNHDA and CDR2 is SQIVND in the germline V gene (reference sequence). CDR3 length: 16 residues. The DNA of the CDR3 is TGTGCCAGTAGTAGACATTCTAGCGGGAGCTCCTACGAGCAGTACTTC. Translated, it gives CASSRHSSGSSYEQYF.

The CDR3 nucleotides are TGTGCCAGCAGTTACTCGCTAGCGAGCCACGAGCAGTACTTC. It encodes CASSYSLASHEQYF. J is TRBJ2-7 and V is TRBV6-6, with D possibly TRBD2 on 6 matching bases. The germline V and J ends were trimmed by 0 bases and 5 bases, with 11 bases remaining between them. The CDR3 runs 14 residues. CDR1 MNHNY and CDR2 SVGAGI come from the germline V gene (reference sequence).

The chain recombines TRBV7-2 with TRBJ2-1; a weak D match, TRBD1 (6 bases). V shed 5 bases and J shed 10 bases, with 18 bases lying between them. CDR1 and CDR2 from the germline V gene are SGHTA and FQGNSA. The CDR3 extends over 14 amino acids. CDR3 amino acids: CASSPGTFEVEQFF. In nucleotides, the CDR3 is TGTGCCAGCAGCCCCGGGACATTCGAGGTAGAGCAGTTCTTC.

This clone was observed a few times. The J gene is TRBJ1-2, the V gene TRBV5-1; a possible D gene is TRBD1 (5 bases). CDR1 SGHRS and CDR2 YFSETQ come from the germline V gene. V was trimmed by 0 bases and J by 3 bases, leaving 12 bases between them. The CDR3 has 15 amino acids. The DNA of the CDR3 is TGCGCCAGCAGCTTGGGCAGTTGGGGGGACTATGGCTACACCTTC. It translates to CASSLGSWGDYGYTF.

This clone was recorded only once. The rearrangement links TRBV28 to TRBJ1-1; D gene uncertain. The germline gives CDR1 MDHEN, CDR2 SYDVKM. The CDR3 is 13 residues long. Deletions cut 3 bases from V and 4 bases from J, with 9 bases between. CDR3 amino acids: CASSFGDRTEAFF. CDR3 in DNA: TGTGCCAGCAGTTTTGGAGATCGCACTGAAGCTTTCTTT.

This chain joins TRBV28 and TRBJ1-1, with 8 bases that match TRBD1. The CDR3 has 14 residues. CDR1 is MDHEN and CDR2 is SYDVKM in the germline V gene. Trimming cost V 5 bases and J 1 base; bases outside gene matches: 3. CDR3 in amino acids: CASSRGTGNTEAFF. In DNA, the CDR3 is TGTGCCAGCAGTCGGGGGACAGGGAACACTGAAGCTTTCTTT.

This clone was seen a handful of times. For the CDR3, the DNA is TGTGCCAGCAGCTTAGATGGGACAGGGGGGTTTAGAGCCAACGTCCTGACTTTC. Protein sequence: CASSLDGTGGFRANVLTF. The chain employs TRBV7-9 and TRBJ2-6; 11 positions agree with TRBD1. V lost 1 base to trimming and J lost 7 bases; unmatched junction nucleotides: 9. CDR3 length equals 18 residues. Germline V gene lookup returns CDR1 SEHNR and CDR2 FQNEAQ (reference sequence).

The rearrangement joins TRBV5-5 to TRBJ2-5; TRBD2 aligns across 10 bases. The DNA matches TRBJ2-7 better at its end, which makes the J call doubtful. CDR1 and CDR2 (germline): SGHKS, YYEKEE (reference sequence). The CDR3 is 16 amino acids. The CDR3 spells CASSLHWTSGPYEQYF. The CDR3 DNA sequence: TGTGCCAGCAGCTTGCATTGGACTAGCGGACCCTACGAGCAGTACTTC.

The CDR3: CASTGRGYEQYF. CDR3 bases: TGTGCCAGCACGGGCAGGGGTTACGAGCAGTACTTC. The chain couples TRBV6-1 to TRBJ2-7; TRBD1 is a possible D gene (6 bases). This CDR3 is built from 12 residues. The V and J ends lost 7 bases and 4 bases respectively, with 11 bases between them. Germline CDR1 reads MNHNS; CDR2 reads SASEGT.

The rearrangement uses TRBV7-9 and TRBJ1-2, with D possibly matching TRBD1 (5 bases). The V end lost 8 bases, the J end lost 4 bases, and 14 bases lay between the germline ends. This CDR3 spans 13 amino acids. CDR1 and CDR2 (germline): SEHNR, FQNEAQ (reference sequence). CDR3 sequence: CASHGGGFYGYTF. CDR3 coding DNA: TGTGCCAGCCATGGCGGGGGGTTCTATGGCTACACCTTC.

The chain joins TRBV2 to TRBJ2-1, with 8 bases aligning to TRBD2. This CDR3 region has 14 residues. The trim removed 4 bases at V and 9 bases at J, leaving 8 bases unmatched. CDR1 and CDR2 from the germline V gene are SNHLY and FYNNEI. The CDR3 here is CASSGLATVGEQFF. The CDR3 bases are TGTGCCAGCAGTGGACTAGCGACGGTCGGTGAGCAGTTCTTC.

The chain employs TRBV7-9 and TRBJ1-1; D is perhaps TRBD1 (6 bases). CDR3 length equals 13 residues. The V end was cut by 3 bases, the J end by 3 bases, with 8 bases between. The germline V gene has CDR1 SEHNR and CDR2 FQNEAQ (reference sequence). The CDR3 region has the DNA TGTGCCAGCAGCTTGCCAGGGGACACTGAAGCTTTCTTT. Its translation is CASSLPGDTEAFF. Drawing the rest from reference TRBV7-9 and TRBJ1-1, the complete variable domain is DTGVSQNPRHKITKRGQNVTFRCDPISEHNRLYWYRQTLGQGPEFLTYFQNEAQLEKSRLLSDRFSAERPKGSFSTLEIQRTEQGDSAMYLCASSLPGDTEAFFGQGTRLTVV.

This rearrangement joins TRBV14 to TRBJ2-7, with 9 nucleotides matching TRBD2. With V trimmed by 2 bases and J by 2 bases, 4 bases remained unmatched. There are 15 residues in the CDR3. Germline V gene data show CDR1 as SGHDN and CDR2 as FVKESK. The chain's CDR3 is CASSQLAGPAYEQYF. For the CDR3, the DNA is TGTGCCAGCAGCCAACTAGCGGGACCCGCCTACGAGCAGTACTTC.

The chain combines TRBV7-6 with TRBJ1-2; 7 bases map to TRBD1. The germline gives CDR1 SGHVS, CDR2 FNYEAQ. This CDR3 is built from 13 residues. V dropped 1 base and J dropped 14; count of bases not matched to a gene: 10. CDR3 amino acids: CASSLETDRRLTF. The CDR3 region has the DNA TGTGCCAGCAGCTTAGAAACGGACAGGAGATTAACCTTC.

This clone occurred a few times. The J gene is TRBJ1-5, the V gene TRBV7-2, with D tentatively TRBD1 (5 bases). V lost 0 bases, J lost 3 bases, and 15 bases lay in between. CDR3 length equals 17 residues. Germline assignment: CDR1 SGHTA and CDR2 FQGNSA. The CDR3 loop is CASSLAPGRDDNQPQHF. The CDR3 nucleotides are TGTGCCAGCAGCTTAGCCCCGGGGAGGGACGACAATCAGCCCCAGCATTTT.

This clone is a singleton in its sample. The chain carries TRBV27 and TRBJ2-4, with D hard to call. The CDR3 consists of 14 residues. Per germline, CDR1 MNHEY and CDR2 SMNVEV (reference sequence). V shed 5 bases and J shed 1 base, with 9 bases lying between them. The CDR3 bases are TGTGCCAGCAGTCTGTTCGGGGCCAAAAACATTCAGTACTTC. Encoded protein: CASSLFGAKNIQYF.

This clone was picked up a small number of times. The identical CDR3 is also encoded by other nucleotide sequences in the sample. CDR3: CASSPETGEAFF. Written as DNA, the CDR3 is TGCGCCAGCAGCCCCGAAACCGGTGAAGCTTTCTTT. The chain joins TRBV5-1 to TRBJ1-1; D is ambiguous. There are 12 residues in the CDR3. From germline, CDR1 is SGHRS and CDR2 YFSETQ. Trimming stripped 4 bases from V and 7 bases from J, with 11 bases between.